Below, one TCR beta chain is given with its context. Its antigen remains unidentified. The data derive from a study of Ad26.COV2.S vaccination and SARS-CoV-2 variants. Whole-study findings and limits: Reported findings describe substantial breadth in spike-specific CD8+ and CD4+ T cell responses following vaccination.

Measured with immunoSEQ multiplex PCR; TCRdb has only the in-frame clones, and not every one. The data hold about 370,000 clones, with about 91% observed a single time. The CDR3 loop spans 14 amino acids. The V gene's germline CDR1 is MDHEN and CDR2 SYDVKM. Trimming removed 5 bases from V and 3 bases from J, with 11 bases in between. Specified treatment: around 19 received Ad26.COV2.S at low or high dose, single or two shots; about 5 received placebo; per-sample allocation not given. Day 63 after the first injection of vaccine or placebo was the sampling time. The source of this sequence is a person between 18 and 59 years old who received the Ad26.COV2.S COVID-19 vaccine or a placebo. The sample here was peripheral blood, taken in a trial of Ad26.COV2.S vaccine versus placebo. J is TRBJ1-3 and V is TRBV28; TRBD1 is a possible D gene (5 bases). Written as DNA, the CDR3 is TGTGCCAGCAGTCCACGGACACATGGAAACACCATATATTTT. Amino acid sequence: CASSPRTHGNTIYF. Combining the CDR3 with reference TRBV28 and TRBJ1-3 gives the whole variable domain DVKVTQSSRYLVKRTGEKVFLECVQDMDHENMFWYRQDPGLGLRLIYFSYDVKMKEKGDIPEGYSVSREKKERFSLILESASTNQTSMYLCASSPRTHGNTIYFGEGSWLTVV.